The T cell receptor beta chain described here comes from a study of shared clonotypes between healthy human individuals. Study-wide findings and caveats: Exclusively blood specimens were collected; tissue repertoires likely differ. The low donor count limited represented genetic and exposure-history diversity. Among donors, clonotype sharing was expected to be affected by sequencing depth.

V shed 2 bases, J shed 0 bases, and the junction held 2 bases outside the gene matches. The V gene's germline CDR1 is LGHNA and CDR2 YSLEER. There are 16 residues in the CDR3. This clone has only one observation. Its antigen is as yet unknown. Clones were sequenced by immunoSEQ multiplex PCR, and TCRdb holds only the in-frame ones, with some missing. The sample yields 1.5 million to 2.5 million clones, about 94% seen once. Naive CD8 cells comprised CD45RO-negative, CCR7-positively selected cells, excluding terminally differentiated effector memory CD45RA+ cells. Donors included only healthy HIV-negative adults lacking recent acute infections or vaccinations.

This chain links TRBV4-3 with TRBJ2-1; TRBD2 matches 9 bases. The sequenced material came from naive CD8+ T cells sorted from blood. The receptor was derived from a man aged 18 to 30 in good health. The CDR3 sequence: CASSQLAGPSYNEQFF. CDR3 sequence (DNA): TGCGCCAGCAGCCAACTAGCGGGGCCCTCCTACAATGAGCAGTTCTTC.